These 2 T cell receptor beta chains were sequenced from one sample in a study of OX40 agonist ivuxolimab in advanced cancers. Library preparation used the immunoSEQ multiplex PCR assay. In its TCRdb copy, this immuneACCESS table keeps in-frame sequences only and misses some clones. Where compared with another copy, unresolved V genes explain less than half of these, and the others have no known cause. The table for this sample lists some 14,000 clones; 70% to 90% of them were counted only once. Together, the top ten hold roughly 19% of the sample. The sample was CD4+ or CD8+ T cells sorted from blood, taken in a trial of the OX40 agonist ivuxolimab. Every receptor here comes from an adult with an advanced solid tumor such as melanoma, head and neck, liver or kidney cancer.

For the CDR3, the DNA is TGTGCCAGCACCTGGGCGGGAGGAAATGAGCAGTTCTTC. It specifies CASTWAGGNEQFF. The V gene is TRBV27, the J gene TRBJ2-1; 8 bases are a match to TRBD2. V dropped 7 bases and J dropped 7; count of bases not matched to a gene: 6. Looked up from germline, CDR1 is MNHEY and CDR2 is SMNVEV (reference sequence). This CDR3 comprises 13 residues.

V usage is TRBV5-4 and J usage is TRBJ1-1, with TRBD1 as a possible D gene (6 bases). The CDR3 extends over 16 amino acids. Trimming left V 4 bases short and J 3 bases short, with 19 bases between. CDR1 and CDR2 from the germline V gene are SGHNT and YYREEE (reference sequence). The CDR3 region is CASSQVRGRYDTEAFF. CDR3 DNA: TGTGCCAGCAGCCAAGTCAGGGGACGGTATGACACTGAAGCTTTCTTT.